This note documents a single TCR beta chain sequence. The antigen is undetermined. PCR involved 60 Vbeta and 13 Jbeta primers. The data were produced by immunoSEQ multiplex PCR, yet TCRdb's version contains in-frame clones alone and is incomplete. The profile shows roughly 200,000 clones, 87% of them singletons. Each donor's status was that of a healthy bone marrow donor. The source of the sample is a study of cytomegalovirus exposure and HLA in healthy donors. General study findings and limits: Several V segments, TRBV6-2 and TRBV6-3 among them, could not be told apart and were dropped. For most TCR beta V segments, an earlier analysis put the productive rate at about 87% or about 30% of the time.

Trimming stripped 0 bases from V and 5 bases from J, with 20 bases between. The CDR3 has 18 amino acids. The germline gives CDR1 SGHVS, CDR2 FNYEAQ. The sequence came from a man aged 25-45 years in good health and CMV-seronegative. V is TRBV7-6 and J is TRBJ2-1; D is possibly TRBD2 (6 bases). Sequencing was carried out using PBMCs. CDR3 nucleotides: TGTGCCAGCAGCTTAGCCCCCATAGCGGAGGTGGGGGACAATGAGCAGTTCTTC. Its translation: CASSLAPIAEVGDNEQFF.